There are a few counts of the clone carrying this TCR beta chain. The table came from immunoSEQ multiplex PCR; TCRdb's copy has only in-frame clones and leaves some out. This table holds 11,000 to 15,000 clones, under 40% found once. The sample is drawn from a study of graft-versus-host responses after intestinal transplantation. Study-wide context: Recipients across the board were started on anti-thymocyte globulin induction, then kept on tacrolimus and steroids for about 3 years.

Irradiated stimulators labeled with violet dye, approximately 200,000 in number, were plated with approximately 200,000 CFSE-labeled responders. The CDR3 is 11 residues long. Germline V gene data show CDR1 as SGHRS and CDR2 as YFSETQ. Trimming pared 0 bases from V and 10 bases from J, leaving 5 bases between. The clonotype originates from a human patient who received an intestinal transplant. The rearrangement uses TRBV5-1 and TRBJ2-1; D gene ambiguous. Here the sequenced sample was alloreactive CD8+ T cells from a mixed lymphocyte reaction culture, taken before intestinal transplant. The subset denotes: CFSE-low proliferating T cells sorted from roughly 6-day pre-transplant mixed lymphocyte reaction (GvH or HvG direction). The CDR3 region is CASSLGAEQFF. Here the CDR3 DNA reads TGCGCCAGCAGCTTGGGAGCAGAGCAGTTCTTC. Variable domain in full (rest from reference TRBV5-1 and TRBJ2-1): KAGVTQTPRYLIKTRGQQVTLSCSPISGHRSVSWYQQTPGQGLQFLFEYFSETQRNKGNFPGRFSGRQFSNSRSEMNVSTLELGDSALYLCASSLGAEQFFGPGTRLTVL.